This paragraph covers one T cell receptor beta chain sequence. Per germline, CDR1 LGHDT and CDR2 YNNKEL (reference sequence). This CDR3 is built from 15 residues. The V segment lost 0 bases and the J segment 10 bases; nucleotides outside the gene matches: 9. The record originates from a study of blood T cells in healthy people across ages. A J-beta primer mix and a sample-barcoded 5' primer were used in a second PCR of about 7 to 12 cycles. Researchers report that each sample yielded at least 3 million CDR3-containing paired-end reads. TCRdb analysed the 5' RACE reads with MiXCR anew, one entry per CDR3 protein. The sample consists of approximately 730,000 distinct CDR3 sequences, roughly 50% of them appearing once.

The sample taken for sequencing was blood. The gene calls are TRBV3-1 and TRBJ2-5, with 9 bases lining up with TRBD2. This TCR was sampled from an elderly man in good health. CDR3 DNA sequence: TGTGCCAGCAGCCAAGATCTTGGTAGCGGGAGTATCCAGTACTTC. Amino acids: CASSQDLGSGSIQYF.